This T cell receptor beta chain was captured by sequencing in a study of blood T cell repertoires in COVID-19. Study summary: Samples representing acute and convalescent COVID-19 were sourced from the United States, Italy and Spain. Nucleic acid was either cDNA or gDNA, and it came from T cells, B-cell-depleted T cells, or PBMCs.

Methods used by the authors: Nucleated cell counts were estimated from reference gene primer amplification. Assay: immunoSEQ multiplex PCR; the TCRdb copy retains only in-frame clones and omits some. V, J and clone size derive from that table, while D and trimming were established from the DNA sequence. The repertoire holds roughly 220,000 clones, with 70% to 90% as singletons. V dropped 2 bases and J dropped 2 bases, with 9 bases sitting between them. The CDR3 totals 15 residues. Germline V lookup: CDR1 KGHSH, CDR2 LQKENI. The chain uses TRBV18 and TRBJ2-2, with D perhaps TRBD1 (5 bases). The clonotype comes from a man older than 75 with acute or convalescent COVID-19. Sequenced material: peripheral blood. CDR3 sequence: CASSPDSLNTGELFF. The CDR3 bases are TGTGCCAGCTCACCAGACAGCCTTAACACCGGGGAGCTGTTTTTT.